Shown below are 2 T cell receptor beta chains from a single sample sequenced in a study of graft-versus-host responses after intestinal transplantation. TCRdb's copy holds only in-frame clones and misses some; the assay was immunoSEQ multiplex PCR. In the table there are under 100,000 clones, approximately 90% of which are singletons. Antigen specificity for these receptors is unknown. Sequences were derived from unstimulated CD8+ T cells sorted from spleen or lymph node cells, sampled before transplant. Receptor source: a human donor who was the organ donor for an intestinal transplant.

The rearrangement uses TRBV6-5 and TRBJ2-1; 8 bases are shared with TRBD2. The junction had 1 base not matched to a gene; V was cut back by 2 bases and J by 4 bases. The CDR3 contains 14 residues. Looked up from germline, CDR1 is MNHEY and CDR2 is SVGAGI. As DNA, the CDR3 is TGTGCCAGCAGTTACATAGCGGGGTACAATGAGCAGTTCTTC. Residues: CASSYIAGYNEQFF.

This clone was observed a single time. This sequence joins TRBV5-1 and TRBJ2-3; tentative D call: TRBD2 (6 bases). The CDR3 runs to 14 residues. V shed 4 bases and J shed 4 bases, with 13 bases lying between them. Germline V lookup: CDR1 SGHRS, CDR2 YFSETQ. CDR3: CASSASEFPDTQYF. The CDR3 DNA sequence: TGCGCCAGCAGCGCTAGCGAGTTTCCAGATACGCAGTATTTT.